Given below is one T cell receptor (beta chain) in context. What it recognizes is unknown. Positively selected for CCR7, the CD45RO-negative cells used as naive CD8 cells excluded terminally differentiated effector memory CD45RA+ cells. The entry originates in a study of shared clonotypes between healthy human individuals. Over several immunoSEQ plates, each subset's genomic DNA was distributed in even portions. Using immunoSEQ multiplex PCR, the repertoire was profiled, and TCRdb retains in-frame clones only, with some absent. The table includes 1.5 million to 2.5 million clones, roughly 95% detected once. Study-wide results and limits: Some naive CD4 clonotypes, 4% to 6%, turned up in common across a handful of donors. Larger richness was generally estimated for naive than memory subsets.

The CDR3 consists of 13 residues. Trimming left V 5 bases short and J 3 bases short, with 11 bases between. The V gene's germline CDR1 is MNHNS and CDR2 SASEGT. Sequenced input: naive CD8+ T cells sorted from blood. The receptor was derived from a man aged 18 to 30 in good health. This chain joins TRBV6-1 and TRBJ2-7; weak D call: TRBD1 (5 bases). The CDR3 DNA reads as TGTGCCAGCAGTCACAGGTCCCTCTACGAGCAGTACTTC. Amino acids: CASSHRSLYEQYF.